Listed here is a single T cell receptor (beta chain). CDR1 and CDR2 (germline): MDHEN, SYDVKM. Trimming took off 7 bases at V and 5 bases at J, with 14 bases between the two ends. The CDR3 contains 13 residues. The sample originates from a study of blood T cell repertoires in COVID-19. Produced via immunoSEQ multiplex PCR; TCRdb's table is partial and in-frame only. The top ten clones hold 6.5% to 9% of a sample with 170,000 or so clones, roughly 83% of them seen once. The specimen sequenced was peripheral blood. The chain recombines TRBV28 with TRBJ2-5, with a tentative D call TRBD1 (5 bases). This clonotype originated in a woman between 40 and 55 years old with COVID-19, enrolled during active disease. The CDR3 is CASTDGRVETQYF. The CDR3, as DNA: TGTGCCAGCACCGACGGCAGGGTGGAGACCCAGTACTTC.